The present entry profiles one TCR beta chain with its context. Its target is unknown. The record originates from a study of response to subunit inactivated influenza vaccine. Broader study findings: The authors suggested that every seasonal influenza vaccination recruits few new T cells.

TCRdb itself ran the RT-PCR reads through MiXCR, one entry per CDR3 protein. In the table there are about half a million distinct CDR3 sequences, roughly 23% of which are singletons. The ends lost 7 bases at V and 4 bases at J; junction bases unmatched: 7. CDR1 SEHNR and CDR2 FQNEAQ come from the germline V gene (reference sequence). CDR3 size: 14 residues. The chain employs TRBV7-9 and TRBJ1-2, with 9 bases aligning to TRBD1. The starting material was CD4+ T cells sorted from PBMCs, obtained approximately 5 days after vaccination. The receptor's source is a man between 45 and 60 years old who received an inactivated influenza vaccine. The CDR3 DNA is TGTGCCAGCACCACCGGGGACAGGGCCTATGGCTACACCTTC. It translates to CASTTGDRAYGYTF.